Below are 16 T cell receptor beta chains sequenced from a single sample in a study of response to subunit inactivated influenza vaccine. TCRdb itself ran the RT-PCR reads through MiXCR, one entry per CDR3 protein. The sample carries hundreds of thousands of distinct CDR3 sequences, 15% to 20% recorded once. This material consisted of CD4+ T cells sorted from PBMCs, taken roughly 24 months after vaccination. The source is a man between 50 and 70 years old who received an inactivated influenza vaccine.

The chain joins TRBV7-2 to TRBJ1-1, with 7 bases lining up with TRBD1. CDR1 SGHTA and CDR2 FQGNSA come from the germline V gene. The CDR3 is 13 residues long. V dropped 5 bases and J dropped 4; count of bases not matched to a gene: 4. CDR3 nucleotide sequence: TGTGCCAGCAGCCCATGGGACAGCACTGAAGCTTTCTTT. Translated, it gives CASSPWDSTEAFF.

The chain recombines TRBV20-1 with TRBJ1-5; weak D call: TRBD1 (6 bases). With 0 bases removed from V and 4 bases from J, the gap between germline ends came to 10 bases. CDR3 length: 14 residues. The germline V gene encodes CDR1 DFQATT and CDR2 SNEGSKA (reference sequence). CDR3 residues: CSAREGANNQPQHF. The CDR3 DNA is TGCAGTGCTAGAGAGGGGGCAAATAATCAGCCCCAGCATTTT.

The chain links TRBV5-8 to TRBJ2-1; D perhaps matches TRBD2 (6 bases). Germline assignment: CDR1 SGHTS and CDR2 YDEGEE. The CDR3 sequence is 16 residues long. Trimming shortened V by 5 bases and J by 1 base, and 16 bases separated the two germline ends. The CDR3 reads CASREREAMSYNEQFF. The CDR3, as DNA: TGTGCCAGCAGGGAGAGGGAGGCCATGTCCTACAATGAGCAGTTCTTC.

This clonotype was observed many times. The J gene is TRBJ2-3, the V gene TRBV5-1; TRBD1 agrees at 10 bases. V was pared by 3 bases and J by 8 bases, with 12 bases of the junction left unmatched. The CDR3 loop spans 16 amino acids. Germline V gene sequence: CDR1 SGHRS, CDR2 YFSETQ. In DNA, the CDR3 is TGCGCCAGCAGCTCAGGGACAGGGGCTAATCAGGGTACGCAGTATTTT. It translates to CASSSGTGANQGTQYF.

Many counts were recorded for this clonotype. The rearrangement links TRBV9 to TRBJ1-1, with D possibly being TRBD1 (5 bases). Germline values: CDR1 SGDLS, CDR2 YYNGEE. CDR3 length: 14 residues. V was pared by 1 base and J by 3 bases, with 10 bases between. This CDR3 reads CASSVIPGHTEAFF. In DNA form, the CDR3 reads TGTGCCAGCAGCGTAATCCCAGGGCACACTGAAGCTTTCTTT. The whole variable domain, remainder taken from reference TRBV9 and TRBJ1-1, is DSGVTQTPKHLITATGQRVTLRCSPRSGDLSVYWYQQSLDQGLQFLIQYYNGEERAKGNILERFSAQQFPDLHSELNLSSLELGDSALYFCASSVIPGHTEAFFGQGTRLTVV.

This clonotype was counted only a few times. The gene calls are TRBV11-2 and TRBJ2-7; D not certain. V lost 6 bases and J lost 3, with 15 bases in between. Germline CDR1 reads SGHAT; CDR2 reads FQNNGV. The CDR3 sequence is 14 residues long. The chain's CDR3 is CASRAPGFGYEQYF. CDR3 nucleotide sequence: TGTGCCAGCAGGGCCCCAGGATTCGGCTACGAGCAGTACTTC.

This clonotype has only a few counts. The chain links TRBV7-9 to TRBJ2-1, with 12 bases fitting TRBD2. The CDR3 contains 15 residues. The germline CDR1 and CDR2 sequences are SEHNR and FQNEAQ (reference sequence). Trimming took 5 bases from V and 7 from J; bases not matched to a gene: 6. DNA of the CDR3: TGTGCCAGCAGCCGGGCCGGACTAGCGGGGAATGAGCAGTTCTTC. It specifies CASSRAGLAGNEQFF. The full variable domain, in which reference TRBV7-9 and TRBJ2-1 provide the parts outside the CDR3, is DTGVSQNPRHKITKRGQNVTFRCDPISEHNRLYWYRQTLGQGPEFLTYFQNEAQLEKSRLLSDRFSAERPKGSFSTLEIQRTEQGDSAMYLCASSRAGLAGNEQFFGPGTRLTVL.

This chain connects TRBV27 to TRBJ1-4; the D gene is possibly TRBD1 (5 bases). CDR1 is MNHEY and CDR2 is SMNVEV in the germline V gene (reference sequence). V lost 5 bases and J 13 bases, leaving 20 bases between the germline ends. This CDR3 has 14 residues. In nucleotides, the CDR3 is TGTGCCAGCAGTCCCGTAGGGGCCCCAGCAAGACTGTTTTTT. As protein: CASSPVGAPARLFF. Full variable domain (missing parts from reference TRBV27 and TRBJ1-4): EAQVTQNPRYLITVTGKKLTVTCSQNMNHEYMSWYRQDPGLGLRQIYYSMNVEVTDKGDVPEGYKVSRKEKRNFPLILESPSPNQTSLYFCASSPVGAPARLFFGSGTQLSVL.

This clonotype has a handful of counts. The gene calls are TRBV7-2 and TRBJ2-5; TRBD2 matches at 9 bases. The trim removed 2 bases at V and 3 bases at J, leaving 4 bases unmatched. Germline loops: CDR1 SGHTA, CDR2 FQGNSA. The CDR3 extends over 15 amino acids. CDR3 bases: TGTGCCAGCAGCTTACTGCGGGGGGGTAAAGAGACCCAGTACTTC. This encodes CASSLLRGGKETQYF.

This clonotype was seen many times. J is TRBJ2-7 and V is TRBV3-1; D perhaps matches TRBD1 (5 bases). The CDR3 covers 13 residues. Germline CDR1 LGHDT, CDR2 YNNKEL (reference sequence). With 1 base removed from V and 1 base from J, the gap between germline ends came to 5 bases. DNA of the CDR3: TGTGCCAGCAGCCAAGGGACATCCTACGAGCAGTACTTC. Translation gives CASSQGTSYEQYF.

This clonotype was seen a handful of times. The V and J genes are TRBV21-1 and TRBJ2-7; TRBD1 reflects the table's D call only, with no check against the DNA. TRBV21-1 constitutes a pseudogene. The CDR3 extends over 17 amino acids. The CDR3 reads CASSKVGKRQGSYEQYF. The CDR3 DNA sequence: TGTGCCAGCAGCAAAGTAGGAAAACGACAGGGTTCCTACGAGCAGTACTTC.

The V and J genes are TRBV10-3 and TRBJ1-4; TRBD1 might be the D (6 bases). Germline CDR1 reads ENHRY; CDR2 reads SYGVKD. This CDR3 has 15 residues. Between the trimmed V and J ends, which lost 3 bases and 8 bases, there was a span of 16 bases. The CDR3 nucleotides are TGTGCCATCAGTGACTCCGGGGGCTTTCAGGAAAAACTGTTTTTT. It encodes CAISDSGGFQEKLFF.

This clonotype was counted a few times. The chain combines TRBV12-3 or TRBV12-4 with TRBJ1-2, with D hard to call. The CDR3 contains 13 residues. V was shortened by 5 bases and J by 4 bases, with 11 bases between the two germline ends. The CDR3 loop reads CASSHSGSYGYTF. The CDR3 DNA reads TGTGCCAGCAGTCATAGTGGGAGCTATGGCTACACCTTC.

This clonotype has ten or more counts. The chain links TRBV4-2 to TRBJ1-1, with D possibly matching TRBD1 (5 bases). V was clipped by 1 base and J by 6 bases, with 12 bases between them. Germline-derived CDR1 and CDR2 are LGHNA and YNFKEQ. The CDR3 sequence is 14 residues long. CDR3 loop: CASSQAAGPAEAFF. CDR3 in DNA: TGTGCCAGCAGCCAAGCCGCGGGACCGGCTGAAGCTTTCTTT.

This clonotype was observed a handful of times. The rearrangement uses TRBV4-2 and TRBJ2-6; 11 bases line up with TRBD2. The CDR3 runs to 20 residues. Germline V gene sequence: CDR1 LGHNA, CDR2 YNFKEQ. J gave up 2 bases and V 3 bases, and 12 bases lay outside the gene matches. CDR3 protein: CASSHNSFSGRAAGANVLTF. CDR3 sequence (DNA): TGTGCCAGCAGCCATAATTCCTTTAGCGGGAGGGCCGCTGGGGCCAACGTCCTGACTTTC.

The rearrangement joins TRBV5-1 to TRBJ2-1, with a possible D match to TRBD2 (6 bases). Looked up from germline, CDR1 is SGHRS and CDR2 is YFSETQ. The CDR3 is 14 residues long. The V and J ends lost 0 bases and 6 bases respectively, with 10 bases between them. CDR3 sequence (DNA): TGCGCCAGCAGCTTGGTGTGCGGGACCAATGAGCAGTTCTTC. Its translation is CASSLVCGTNEQFF.